This entry is about one T cell receptor beta chain. The antigen is not known. A CD45RA-negative memory subset and a CD45RA+ naive subset were separated from the CD4+ cells. This entry is derived from a study of shared clonotypes between healthy human individuals. Notes on the study in general: Sequencing depth was a factor that was expected to affect clonotype sharing among donors.

Germline V gene data show CDR1 as SGHAT and CDR2 as FQNNGV. CDR3 size: 14 residues. With 7 bases removed from V and 2 bases from J, the gap between germline ends came to 15 bases. Genomic DNA belonging to each subset was distributed in equal measure over several immunoSEQ plates. Some 30,000 T cell genomes, or approximately 200 ng DNA, went into the sorted-subset replicate PCRs. Data came from immunoSEQ multiplex PCR; TCRdb stores just in-frame clones and leaves some out. The sample carries some 1,100,000 clones, around 78% recorded once. This TCR was recovered from a man aged 18 to 35 in good health. Some clones in this sample may be carry-over from other donors' samples. The chain couples TRBV11-2 to TRBJ2-7; D is unresolved. Specimen: memory CD4+ T cells from PBMCs. Indicated subset: CD45RA-negative fraction. CDR3: CASTNTVLAYEQYF. The DNA of the CDR3 is TGTGCCAGCACCAATACGGTGTTGGCCTACGAGCAGTACTTC. Full variable domain (rest looked up from reference TRBV11-2 and TRBJ2-7): EAGVAQSPRYKIIEKRQSVAFWCNPISGHATLYWYQQILGQGPKLLIQFQNNGVVDDSQLPKDRFSAERLKGVDSTLKIQPAKLEDSAVYLCASTNTVLAYEQYFGPGTRLTVT.